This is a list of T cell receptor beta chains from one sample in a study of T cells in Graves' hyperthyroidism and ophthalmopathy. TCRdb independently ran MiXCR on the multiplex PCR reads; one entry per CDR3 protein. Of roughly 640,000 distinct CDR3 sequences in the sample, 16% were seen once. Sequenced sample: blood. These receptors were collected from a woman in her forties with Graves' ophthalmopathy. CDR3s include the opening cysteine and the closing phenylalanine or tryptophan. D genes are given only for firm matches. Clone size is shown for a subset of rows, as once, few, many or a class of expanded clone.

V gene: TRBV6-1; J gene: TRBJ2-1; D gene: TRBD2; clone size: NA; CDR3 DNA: TGTGCCAGCTCAGCTAGCGGGGGCCTGGAGTGGTTCTTC; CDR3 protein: CASSASGGLEWFF
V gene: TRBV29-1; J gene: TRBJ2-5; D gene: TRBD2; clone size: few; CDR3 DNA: TGCAGCGCCTCGGGACTAGGGGAGGAGACCCAGTACTTC; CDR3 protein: CSASGLGEETQYF
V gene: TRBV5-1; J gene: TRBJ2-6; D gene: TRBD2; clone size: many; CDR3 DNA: TGCGCCAGCAGCTTGTTAAGCGGGGGGCCGAGTTCTGGGGCCAACGTCCTGACTTTC; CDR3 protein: CASSLLSGGPSSGANVLTF
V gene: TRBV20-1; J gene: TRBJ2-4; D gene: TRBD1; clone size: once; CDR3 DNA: TGCAGTGCTCCTCGGACAGGAATAGCCAAAAACATTCAGTACTTC; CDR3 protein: CSAPRTGIAKNIQYF
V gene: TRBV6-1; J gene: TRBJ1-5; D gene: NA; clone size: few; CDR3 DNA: TGTGCCAGCAGTGAGGGGGTTATTAGCAATCAGCCCCAGCATTTT; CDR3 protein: CASSEGVISNQPQHF
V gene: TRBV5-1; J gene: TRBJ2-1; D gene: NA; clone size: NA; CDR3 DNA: TGCGCCAGCAGCCTGGAGGGGGACTACAATGAGCAGTTCTTC; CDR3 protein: CASSLEGDYNEQFF
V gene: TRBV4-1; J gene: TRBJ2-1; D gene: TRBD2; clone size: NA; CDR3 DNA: TGCGCCAGCAGCCTAACGCCGGGGGGGTTGTACAATGAGCAGTTCTTC; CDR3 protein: CASSLTPGGLYNEQFF
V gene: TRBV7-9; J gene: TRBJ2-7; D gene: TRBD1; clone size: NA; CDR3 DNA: TGTGCCAGCAGCACTTCGGATCCCGGGACAGGGGGTAATTCCGAGCAGTACTTC; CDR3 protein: CASSTSDPGTGGNSEQYF
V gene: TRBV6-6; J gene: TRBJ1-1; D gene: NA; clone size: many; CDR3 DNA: TGTGCCAGCAGTTACTTCACTGAAGCTTTCTTT; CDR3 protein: CASSYFTEAFF
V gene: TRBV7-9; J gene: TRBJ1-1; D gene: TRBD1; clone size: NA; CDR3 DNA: TGTGCCAGCAGCTTGTGGACAGGGGGGAACACTGAAGCTTTCTTT; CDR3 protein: CASSLWTGGNTEAFF
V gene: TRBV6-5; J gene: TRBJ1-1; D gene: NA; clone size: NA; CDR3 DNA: TGTGCCAGCAGATCCTCGGGGGAACGCCTAACGACTGAAGCTTTCTTT; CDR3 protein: CASRSSGERLTTEAFF
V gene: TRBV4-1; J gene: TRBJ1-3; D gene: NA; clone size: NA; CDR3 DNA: TGCGCCAGCAGAACCCGGGACTCTGGAAACACCATATATTTT; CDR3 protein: CASRTRDSGNTIYF
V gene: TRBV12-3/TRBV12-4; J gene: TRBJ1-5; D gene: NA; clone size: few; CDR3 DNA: TGTGCCAGCAGCTTTGACCGATCGGGGCCCCAGCATTTT; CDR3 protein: CASSFDRSGPQHF
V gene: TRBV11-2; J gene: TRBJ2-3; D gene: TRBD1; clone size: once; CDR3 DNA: TGTGCCAGCGGCTTTGGACAGGGGGGAGGCACAGATACGCAGTATTTT; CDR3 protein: CASGFGQGGGTDTQYF
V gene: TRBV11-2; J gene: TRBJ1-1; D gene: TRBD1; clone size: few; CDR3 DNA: TGTGCCAGCAGCTTGACAGGGTTGGCGGACACTGAAGCTTTCTTT; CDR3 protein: CASSLTGLADTEAFF
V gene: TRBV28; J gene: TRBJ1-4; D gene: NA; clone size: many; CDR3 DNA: TGTGCCAGCAGTTCGGCGGGGTCCGCCAATGAAAAACTGTTTTTT; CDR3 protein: CASSSAGSANEKLFF
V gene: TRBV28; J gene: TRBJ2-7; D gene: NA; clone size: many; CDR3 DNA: TGTGCCAGCAGGCTAGACCCCTCGGGGGCCTACGAGCAGTACTTC; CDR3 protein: CASRLDPSGAYEQYF
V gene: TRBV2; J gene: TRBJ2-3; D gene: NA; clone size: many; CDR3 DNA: TGTGCCAGCACGCGGGAAGGAGGGCTCCGCACAGATACGCAGTATTTT; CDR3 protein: CASTREGGLRTDTQYF
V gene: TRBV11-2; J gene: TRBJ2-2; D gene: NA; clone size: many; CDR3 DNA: TGTGCCAGCAGTTCCAACACCGGGGAGCTGTTTTTT; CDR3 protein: CASSSNTGELFF
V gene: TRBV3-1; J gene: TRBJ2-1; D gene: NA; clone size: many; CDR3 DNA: TGTGCCAGCAGCCCCTTCGGGGTACCCCAGTTCTTC; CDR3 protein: CASSPFGVPQFF
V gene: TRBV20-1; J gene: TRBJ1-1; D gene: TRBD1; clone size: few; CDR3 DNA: TGCAGTGCAGCAGACAGGGCGGGGAACACTGAAGCTTTCTTT; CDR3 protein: CSAADRAGNTEAFF
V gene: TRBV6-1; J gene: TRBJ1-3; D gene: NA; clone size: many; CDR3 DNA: TGTGCCAGCAGCCGCGGACAGAGCTCTGGAAACACCATATATTTT; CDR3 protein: CASSRGQSSGNTIYF
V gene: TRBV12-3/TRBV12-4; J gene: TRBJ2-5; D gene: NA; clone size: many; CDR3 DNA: TGTGCCAGCAGGACGGTGGGAGAGACCCAGTACTTC; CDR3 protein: CASRTVGETQYF
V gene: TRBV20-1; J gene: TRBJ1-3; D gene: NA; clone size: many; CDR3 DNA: TGCAGTGCTCCAGGGGTCTCTGGAAACACCATATATTTT; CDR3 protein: CSAPGVSGNTIYF
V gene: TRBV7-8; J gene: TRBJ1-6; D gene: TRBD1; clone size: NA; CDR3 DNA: TGTGCCAGCAGTAAAGCGGGACAGGGGGTATCACCCTTCCACTTT; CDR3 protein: CASSKAGQGVSPFHF
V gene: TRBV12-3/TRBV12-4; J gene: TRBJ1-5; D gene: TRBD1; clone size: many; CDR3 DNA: TGTGCCAGCAGTTCCACAGGGGGTCAGCCCCAGCATTTT; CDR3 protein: CASSSTGGQPQHF
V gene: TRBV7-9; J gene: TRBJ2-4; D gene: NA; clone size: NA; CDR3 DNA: TGTGCCAGCAGCATGAACGTGGGAGCCAAAAACATTCAGTACTTC; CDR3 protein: CASSMNVGAKNIQYF
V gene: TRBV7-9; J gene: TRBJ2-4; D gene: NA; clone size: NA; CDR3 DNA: TGTGCCAGCAGCTCCCCCGGGACCAAAAACATTCAGTACTTC; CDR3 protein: CASSSPGTKNIQYF
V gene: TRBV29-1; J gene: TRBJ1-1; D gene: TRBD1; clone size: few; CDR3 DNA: TGCAGCGTTCGGGGGGACAGGCTTTTGAACACTGAAGCTTTCTTT; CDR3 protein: CSVRGDRLLNTEAFF
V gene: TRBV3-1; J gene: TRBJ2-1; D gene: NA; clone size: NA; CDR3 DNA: TGTGCCAGCAGCCGGGGGGTAACGGATGGGCAGTTCTTC; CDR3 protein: CASSRGVTDGQFF
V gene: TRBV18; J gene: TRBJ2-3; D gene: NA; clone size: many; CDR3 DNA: TGTGCCAGCTCACCAACAAGGGGCGCGTTAGATACGCAGTATTTT; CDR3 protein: CASSPTRGALDTQYF
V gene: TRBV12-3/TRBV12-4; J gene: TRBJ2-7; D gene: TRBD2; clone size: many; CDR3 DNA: TGTGCCAGCAGTTTGAAAGCGGGAGGTAGCGCCTACGAGCAGTACTTC; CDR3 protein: CASSLKAGGSAYEQYF
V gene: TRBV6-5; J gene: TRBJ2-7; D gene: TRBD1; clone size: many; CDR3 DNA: TGTGCCAGCAGTTACACCGGGACAGCGAACTACGAGCAGTACTTC; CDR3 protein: CASSYTGTANYEQYF
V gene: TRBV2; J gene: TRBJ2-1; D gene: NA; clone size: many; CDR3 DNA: TGTGCCAGCAGTGAGGGGGGAGTACGGTACAATGAGCAGTTCTTC; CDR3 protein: CASSEGGVRYNEQFF
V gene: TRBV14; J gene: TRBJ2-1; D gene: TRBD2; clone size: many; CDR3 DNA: TGTGCCAGCAGCCCCGCTGCGGGGGCCTACAATGAGCAGTTCTTC; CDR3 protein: CASSPAAGAYNEQFF
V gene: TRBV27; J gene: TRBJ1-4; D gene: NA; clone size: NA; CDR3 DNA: TGTGCCAGCAGTTCAGGCCAGGGAGGAGGTGAAAAACTGTTTTTT; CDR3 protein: CASSSGQGGGEKLFF
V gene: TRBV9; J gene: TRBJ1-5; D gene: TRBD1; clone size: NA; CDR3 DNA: TGTGCCAGCAGCGTCCCGACCCGATGGACAGGGCCTTCGAATCAGCCCCAGCATTTT; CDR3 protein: CASSVPTRWTGPSNQPQHF
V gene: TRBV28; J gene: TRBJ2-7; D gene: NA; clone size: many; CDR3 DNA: TGTGCCAGCAGTTCCCCAGGGACCATTACCCACGAGCAGTACTTC; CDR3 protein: CASSSPGTITHEQYF
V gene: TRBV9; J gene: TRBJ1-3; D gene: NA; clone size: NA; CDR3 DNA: TGTGCCAGCAGCGTAGTTGTAGGACAAACGACAAAAACGTCTGGAAACACCATATATTTT; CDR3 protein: CASSVVVGQTTKTSGNTIYF
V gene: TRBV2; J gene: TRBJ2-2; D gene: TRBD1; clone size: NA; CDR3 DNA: TGTGCCAGCAGTGCAGGGGGCGCGGGCACCGGGGAGCTGTTTTTT; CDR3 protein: CASSAGGAGTGELFF
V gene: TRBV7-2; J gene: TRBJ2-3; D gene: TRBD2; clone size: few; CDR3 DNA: TGTGCCAGCAGCCTCGGGAGCGGGAGCTCAATTCCGCAGTATTTT; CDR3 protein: CASSLGSGSSIPQYF
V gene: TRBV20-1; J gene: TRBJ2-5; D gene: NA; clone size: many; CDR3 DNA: TGCAGTGCTAGCAGCGGGCCTCAAGAGACCCAGTACTTC; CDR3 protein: CSASSGPQETQYF
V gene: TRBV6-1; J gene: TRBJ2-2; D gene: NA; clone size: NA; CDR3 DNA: TGTGCCAGCAGTCCCCAGCCGATTTCGAACACCGGGGAGCTGTTTTTT; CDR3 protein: CASSPQPISNTGELFF
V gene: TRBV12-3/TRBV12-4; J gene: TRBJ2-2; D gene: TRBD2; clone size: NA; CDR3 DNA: TGTGCCAGCGTATACAAGGGGCTAGCGGGAGGCACGAACACCGGGGAGCTGTTTTTT; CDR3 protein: CASVYKGLAGGTNTGELFF
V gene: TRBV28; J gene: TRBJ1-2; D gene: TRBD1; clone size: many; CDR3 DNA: TGTGCCAGCAGTTTGGTAGGGACAGGGGTTGGCTACACCTTC; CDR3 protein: CASSLVGTGVGYTF
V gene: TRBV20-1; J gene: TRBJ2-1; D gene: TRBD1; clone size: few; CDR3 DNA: TGCAGTGCTAGATCGGGACAGGAGCACAATGAGCAGTTCTTC; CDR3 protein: CSARSGQEHNEQFF
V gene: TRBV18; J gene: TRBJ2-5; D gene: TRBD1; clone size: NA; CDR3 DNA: TGTGCCAGCTCACGGGACAGGGGGAGCCCTCAAGAGACCCAGTACTTC; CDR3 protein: CASSRDRGSPQETQYF